This T cell receptor (beta chain) comes out of a study of blood T cells in healthy people across ages. The germline V gene encodes CDR1 SGHTA and CDR2 FQGTGA. V was clipped by 3 bases and J by 12 bases; unmatched bases: 13. This CDR3 comprises 14 residues. Primers used in a second PCR of about 7 to 12 cycles were a sample-barcoded 5' primer and a J-beta primer mix. MiXCR, applied by TCRdb to the 5' RACE reads, yields one record per CDR3 protein. The sample contains around 1,800,000 distinct CDR3 sequences, about 39% of which appear only once. The sample consisted of blood. The V call is TRBV7-3, the J call TRBJ2-7; 8 bases map to TRBD2. The receptor was derived from a human donor in good health. This CDR3 is CASSLSGGSYKRYF. In DNA form, the CDR3 reads TGTGCCAGCAGCTTGAGCGGGGGCTCCTACAAGCGGTACTTC. The variable domain in full, with the rest retrieved from reference TRBV7-3 and TRBJ2-7, is GAGVSQTPSNKVTEKGKYVELRCDPISGHTALYWYRQSLGQGPEFLIYFQGTGAADDSGLPNDRFFAVRPEGSVSTLKIQRTERGDSAVYLCASSLSGGSYKRYFGPGTRLTVT.